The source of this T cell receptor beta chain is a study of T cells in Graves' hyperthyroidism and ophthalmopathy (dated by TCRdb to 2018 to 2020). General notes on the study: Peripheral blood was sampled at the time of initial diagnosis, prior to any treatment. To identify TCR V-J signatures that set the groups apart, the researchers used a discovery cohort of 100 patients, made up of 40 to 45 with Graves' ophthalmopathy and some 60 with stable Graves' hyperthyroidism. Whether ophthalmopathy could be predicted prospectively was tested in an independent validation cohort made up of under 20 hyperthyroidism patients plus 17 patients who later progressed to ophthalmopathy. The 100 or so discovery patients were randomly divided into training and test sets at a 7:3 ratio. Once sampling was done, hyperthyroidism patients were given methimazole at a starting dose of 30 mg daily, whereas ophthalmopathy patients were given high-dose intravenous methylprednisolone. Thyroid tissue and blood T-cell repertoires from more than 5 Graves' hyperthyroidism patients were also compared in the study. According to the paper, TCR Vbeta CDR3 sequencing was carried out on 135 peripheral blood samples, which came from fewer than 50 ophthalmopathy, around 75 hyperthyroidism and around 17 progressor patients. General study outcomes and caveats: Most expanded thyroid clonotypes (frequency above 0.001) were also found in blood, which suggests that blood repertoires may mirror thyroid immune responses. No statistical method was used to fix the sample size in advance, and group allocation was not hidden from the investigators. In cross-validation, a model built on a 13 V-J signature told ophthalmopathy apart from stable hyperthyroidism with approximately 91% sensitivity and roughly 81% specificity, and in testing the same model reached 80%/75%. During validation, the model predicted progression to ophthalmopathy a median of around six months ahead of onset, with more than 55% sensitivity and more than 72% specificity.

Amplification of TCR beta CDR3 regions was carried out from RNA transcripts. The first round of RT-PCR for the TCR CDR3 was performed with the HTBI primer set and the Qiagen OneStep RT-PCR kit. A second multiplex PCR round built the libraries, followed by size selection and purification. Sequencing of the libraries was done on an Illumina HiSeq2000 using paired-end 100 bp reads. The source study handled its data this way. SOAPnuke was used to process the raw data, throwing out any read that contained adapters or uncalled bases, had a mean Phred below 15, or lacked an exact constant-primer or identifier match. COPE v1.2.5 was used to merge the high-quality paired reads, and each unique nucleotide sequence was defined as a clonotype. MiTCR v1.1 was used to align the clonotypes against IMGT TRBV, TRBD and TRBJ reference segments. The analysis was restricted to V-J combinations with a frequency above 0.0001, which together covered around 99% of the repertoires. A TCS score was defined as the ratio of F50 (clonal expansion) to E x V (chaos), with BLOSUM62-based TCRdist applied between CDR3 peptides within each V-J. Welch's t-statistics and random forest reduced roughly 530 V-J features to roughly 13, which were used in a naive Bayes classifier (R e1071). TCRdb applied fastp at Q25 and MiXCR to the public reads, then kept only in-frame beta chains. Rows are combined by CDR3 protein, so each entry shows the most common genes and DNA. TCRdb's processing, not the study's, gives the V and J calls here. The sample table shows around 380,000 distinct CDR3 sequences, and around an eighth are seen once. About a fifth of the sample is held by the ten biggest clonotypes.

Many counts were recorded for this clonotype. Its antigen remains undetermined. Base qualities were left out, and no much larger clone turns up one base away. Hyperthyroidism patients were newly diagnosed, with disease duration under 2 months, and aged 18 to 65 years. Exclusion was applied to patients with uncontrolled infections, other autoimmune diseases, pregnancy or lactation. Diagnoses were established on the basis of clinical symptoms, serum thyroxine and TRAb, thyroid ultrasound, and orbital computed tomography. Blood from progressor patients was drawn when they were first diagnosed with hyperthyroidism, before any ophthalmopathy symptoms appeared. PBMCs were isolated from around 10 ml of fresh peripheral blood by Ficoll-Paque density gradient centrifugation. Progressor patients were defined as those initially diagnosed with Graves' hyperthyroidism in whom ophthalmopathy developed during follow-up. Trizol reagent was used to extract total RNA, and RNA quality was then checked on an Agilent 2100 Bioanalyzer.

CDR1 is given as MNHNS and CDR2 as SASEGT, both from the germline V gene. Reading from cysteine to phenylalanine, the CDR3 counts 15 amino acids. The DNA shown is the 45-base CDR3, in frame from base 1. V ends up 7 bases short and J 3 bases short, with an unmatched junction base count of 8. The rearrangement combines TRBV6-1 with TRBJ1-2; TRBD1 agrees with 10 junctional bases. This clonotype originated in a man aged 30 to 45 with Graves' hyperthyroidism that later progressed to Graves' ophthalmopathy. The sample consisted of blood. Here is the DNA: TGTGCCAGCAAAACCGGGACAGGGGTCCACTATGGCTACACCTTC. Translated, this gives CASKTGTGVHYGYTF.